The present TCR beta chain was sequenced within a study of early stage breast cancer tumors (dated by TCRdb to about 2017). Regarding the research as a whole: Of the 15 to 20 invasive breast tumors, some twelve were found to be estrogen receptor-positive, progesterone receptor-positive and HER2-negative. On average, each sample had roughly 9.9-fold read coverage. Across all samples, 2 million to 3 million templates representing roughly 1 million unique clonotypes were detected. Most of the 12 ER+/PR+/HER2- tumors were invasive ductal carcinomas, while the other four were invasive lobular carcinomas. Paper-wide results and their limitations: The small cohort size prevented analysis by tumor subtype. Tumors showed about 2.4-fold higher T cell density and higher clonality than adjacent normal breast tissue. Sequencing bulk genomic DNA from unsorted cells could not capture chain pairing or functional markers like CD4, CD8 and FOXP3. Enriched TCRB sequences shared across patients were mostly commonly generated sequences, unlikely to play an important role in the tumor microenvironment. Repertoires from blood and normal breast were more alike than repertoires from blood and tumor, and in about 85% of the 16 patients, comparing each tissue with blood separated tumor from normal.

For this clone: No cognate antigen has been identified for it. No base quality information exists; no much larger clone differs at one position.

The study profiled bulk TCR beta-chain repertoires in matched peripheral blood, tumor and adjacent normal breast tissue taken from approximately 15 patients with early-stage breast cancer. Before surgery, about 5-10 mL of whole blood was collected into EDTA tubes and then processed within 2 hours. Ficoll-Paque centrifugation in SepMate-50 tubes was used to isolate peripheral blood mononuclear cells. PBMCs were cryopreserved in approximately 90% FBS with about 10% DMSO in aliquots of roughly 1.9 to 4.5 million cells and stored in liquid nitrogen. The Qiagen AllPrep DNA/RNA Mini kit was used to extract genomic DNA. CDR1 and CDR2, per the germline V gene, are LGHNA and YSLEER. The junction shows trimming of 0 bases on V and 9 bases on J, plus 15 bases between the germline ends. There are 16 amino acids in the CDR3, from cysteine to phenylalanine inclusive. Just CDR3 DNA is preserved here, 48 bases in frame from base 1.

Every sample was amplified as two independent genomic DNA replicates, using about 0.46 ug for blood and approximately 1.5 ug for tumor or normal breast. Following the manufacturer's instructions, the ImmunoSeq Intro kit was used to carry out TCRB sequencing on genomic DNA. Multiplex PCR was run for about 30 cycles using proprietary primers and spike-in control sequences for absolute quantification. Single-end 150-bp reads were used to sequence an 87-bp fragment spanning the CDR3 plus the flanking V and J genes. Seven samples, each with two replicates, were multiplexed per lane of an Illumina MiSeq using version 3.0 chemistry. The authors processed their data as follows. Raw data were processed by the vendor's proprietary pipeline, with both replicates merged into one result per sample. To define clonotypes, the study grouped productive rearrangements that shared the V-gene family, CDR3 amino acid sequence and J-gene segment. Clonality was computed as 1 minus the normalized Shannon entropy (Pielou evenness) of TCRB abundances. T cell density was estimated as total templates divided by the number of input cells, with the number of input cells inferred from the DNA input amount. Recon, run with its default parameters, was used to estimate overall repertoire diversity and clonality. A clonotype was considered tumor-enriched if its abundance in tumor exceeded 0.1% and was at least 32-fold higher than its abundance in normal breast. The source is immuneACCESS, and TCRdb retained only in-frame sequences with V and J called. Part of the clones is not carried over; for the studies checked, unresolved V genes explain less than half of this, and the remainder is unexplained. V, J and clone size derive from that table, while D and trimming were established from the DNA sequence. Recorded for this sample are about 50,000 clones; roughly four fifths of them occurred a single time. The ten largest clones take up under 1.5% of the sample.

The TCR originated in a person aged 50-59 years with breast cancer. The rearrangement combines TRBV4-3 with TRBJ1-6; the D gene identity is not certain. Source material: blood. The CDR3 is CASSQDRRALGSPLHF. The nucleotide sequence reads TGCGCCAGCAGCCAAGATCGAAGGGCACTGGGTTCACCCCTCCACTTT.